The 17 T cell receptor beta chains in this list originate from one sample, sequenced in a study of blood T cell repertoires in COVID-19. Data came from immunoSEQ multiplex PCR; TCRdb stores just in-frame clones and leaves some out. The data show approximately 70,000 clones, with over 70% seen just once and approximately 2.5% held by the top ten. Sequencing input: peripheral blood. The receptors derive from a man aged 80 or over with active or convalescent COVID-19.

CDR3 residues: CASKKTGTQPQHF. CDR3 DNA: TGTGCCAGCAAAAAAACAGGGACTCAGCCCCAGCATTTT. The rearrangement uses TRBV5-6 and TRBJ1-5; maybe TRBD1 (6 bases). Germline assignment: CDR1 SGHDT and CDR2 YYEEEE. The V end was cut by 6 bases, the J end by 6 bases, with 13 bases between. The CDR3 runs to 13 residues. Full variable domain (rest looked up from reference TRBV5-6 and TRBJ1-5): DAGVTQSPTHLIKTRGQQVTLRCSPKSGHDTVSWYQQALGQGPQFIFQYYEEEERQRGNFPDRFSGHQFPNYSSELNVNALLLGDSALYLCASKKTGTQPQHFGDGTRLSIL.

CDR3 sequence: CASSYADLAKNIQYF. The CDR3 nucleotides read TGTGCCAGCAGTTACGCAGATTTAGCCAAAAACATTCAGTACTTC. J is TRBJ2-4 and V is TRBV6-6; no clear D. Trimming removed 2 bases at V and 0 bases at J, with 8 bases between. The CDR3 has 15 residues. Germline CDR1 is MNHNY and CDR2 is SVGAGI (reference sequence).

V is TRBV4-2 and J is TRBJ2-3; D remains unclear. The CDR3 consists of 17 residues. The ends were cut back, 3 bases at V and 0 bases at J, with 16 bases in the middle. CDR1 LGHNA and CDR2 YNFKEQ come from the germline V gene. This CDR3 reads CASSQAVGDPSTDTQYF. The CDR3 DNA is TGTGCCAGCAGCCAGGCGGTGGGTGACCCTAGCACAGATACGCAGTATTTT.

The chain carries TRBV7-2 and TRBJ2-7, with 8 bases fitting TRBD1. The V and J ends lost 5 bases and 6 bases, in that order; junction bases with no gene match: 12. The germline V gene has CDR1 SGHTA and CDR2 FQGNSA. The CDR3 has 15 amino acids. CDR3 in amino acids: CASSQLSGQGSEQYF. The CDR3 bases are TGTGCCAGCAGCCAACTCTCAGGACAGGGCTCCGAGCAGTACTTC.

J is TRBJ2-2 and V is TRBV7-6; the match to TRBD1 covers 7 bases. CDR3 length equals 16 residues. The germline gives CDR1 SGHVS, CDR2 FNYEAQ. The V gene end was trimmed by 5 bases and the J gene end by 4 bases; junction bases not matched to a gene: 10. CDR3 sequence reads: CASSIQTGSVTGELFF. Here the CDR3 DNA reads TGTGCCAGCAGCATACAGACAGGGTCGGTCACCGGGGAGCTGTTTTTT.

This chain links TRBV10-2 with TRBJ2-7; D might be TRBD2 (6 bases). There are 14 residues in the CDR3. V was clipped by 5 bases and J by 5 bases, with 16 bases between them. In germline, CDR1 is WSHSY, CDR2 SAAADI. In nucleotides, the CDR3 is TGCGCCAGCAGTCGTTTACTAGCCGGTGACGAGCAGTACTTC. Translating it yields CASSRLLAGDEQYF.

This rearrangement joins TRBV3-1 (or the pseudogene TRBV3-2) to TRBJ1-6; D not resolved. Trimming stripped 4 bases from V and 0 bases from J, with 10 bases between. Germline V gene data show CDR1 as LGHDT and CDR2 as YNNKEL (reference sequence). The CDR3 is 16 amino acids. The CDR3 region has the DNA TGTGCCAGCAGCCTAAGATGGAGCTCCTATAATTCACCCCTCCACTTT. Amino acid sequence: CASSLRWSSYNSPLHF.

The chain joins TRBV10-3 to TRBJ2-5, with 13 bases identical to TRBD2. V lost 4 bases to trimming and J lost 5 bases; unmatched junction nucleotides: 7. Per the germline V gene, CDR1 is ENHRY and CDR2 is SYGVKD. The CDR3 has 16 amino acids. CDR3 bases: TGTGCCATCAGTGGACACACTAGCGGGGGGGCGGAGACCCAGTACTTC. Amino acid sequence: CAISGHTSGGAETQYF.

V gene TRBV7-8 combines with J gene TRBJ2-3; D is unresolved. Germline V CDR1 and CDR2: SGHVS, FQNEAQ. This CDR3 spans 13 amino acids. With 0 bases removed from V and 3 bases from J, the gap between germline ends came to 4 bases. CDR3 sequence: CASSLAETDTQYF. CDR3 DNA: TGTGCCAGCAGCTTAGCTGAGACAGATACGCAGTATTTT.

This clone came up a few times. V usage is TRBV6-5 and J usage is TRBJ2-2, with TRBD1 matching 8 bases. Losses at the gene ends were 6 bases for V and 0 bases for J; bases not matched to a gene: 3. From germline, CDR1 is MNHEY and CDR2 SVGAGI. The CDR3 loop spans 15 amino acids. The CDR3 DNA reads as TGTGCCAGCAGACGGGGACAGGCGAACACCGGGGAGCTGTTTTTT. Protein: CASRRGQANTGELFF.

The sample holds one count of this clone. V is TRBV6-2 or TRBV6-3 and J is TRBJ2-3, with D tentatively TRBD2 (5 bases). V was pared by 3 bases and J by 4 bases, with 14 bases between. Germline V gene lookup returns CDR1 MNHEY and CDR2 SVGEGT. The CDR3 has 15 amino acids. The CDR3 coding sequence is TGTGCCAGCAGTTATCCGGGGAGTCATCCAGATACGCAGTATTTT. This translates into CASSYPGSHPDTQYF.

The V call is TRBV18, the J call TRBJ2-2; TRBD1 agrees at 9 bases. This CDR3 comprises 20 residues. CDR1 KGHSH and CDR2 LQKENI come from the germline V gene. The V gene end was trimmed by 1 base and the J gene end by 0 bases; junction bases not matched to a gene: 12. CDR3 bases: TGTGCCAGCTCACCACGAGCCGGGACAGGGAGTGATGCGAACACCGGGGAGCTGTTTTTT. Translating gives CASSPRAGTGSDANTGELFF.

The rearrangement joins TRBV3-1 (or the pseudogene TRBV3-2) to TRBJ2-7; 12 bases match TRBD1. From germline, CDR1 is LGHDT and CDR2 YNNKEL (reference sequence). After removal of 3 bases from V and 0 bases from J, the junction contained 9 bases not matched to a gene. The length of the CDR3 is 18 residues. DNA for the CDR3: TGTGCCAGCAGCCATTCTTCCGGGACAGGGGGCCCCTCCTACGAGCAGTACTTC. This gives the protein CASSHSSGTGGPSYEQYF.

This sequence joins TRBV11-2 and TRBJ2-6; 7 nucleotides align to TRBD1. This CDR3 has 17 residues. The germline V gene has CDR1 SGHAT and CDR2 FQNNGV. The V gene end was trimmed by 3 bases and the J gene end by 1 base; junction bases not matched to a gene: 6. The CDR3 region is CASSFRQGRSGANVLTF. The CDR3 DNA follows: TGTGCCAGCAGCTTTAGACAGGGAAGGTCTGGGGCCAACGTCCTGACTTTC.

The chain joins TRBV18 to TRBJ2-2; TRBD1 aligns across 8 bases. Germline V gene sequence: CDR1 KGHSH, CDR2 LQKENI. After removal of 4 bases from V and 5 bases from J, the junction contained 15 bases not matched to a gene. The CDR3 contains 18 residues. The CDR3 region is CASSLKFTGTGETGELFF. The CDR3 DNA reads as TGTGCCAGCTCACTTAAATTTACCGGGACAGGAGAAACCGGGGAGCTGTTTTTT.

The V and J genes are TRBV7-9 and TRBJ2-3, with 7 bases aligning to TRBD2. The CDR3 length is 13 residues. Germline CDR1 reads SEHNR; CDR2 reads FQNEAQ (reference sequence). J was trimmed by 8 bases and V by 1 base; bases with no gene match: 3. The CDR3 nucleotides read TGTGCCAGCAGCTTAGGAACGGGGGGTACGCAGTATTTT. The encoded protein is CASSLGTGGTQYF.

This chain connects TRBV2 to TRBJ2-1; TRBD2 matches 8 bases. The CDR3 is 17 residues long. The V gene's germline CDR1 is SNHLY and CDR2 FYNNEI. Trimming at V came to 6 bases and at J to 3 bases, leaving 13 bases not matched to a gene. This chain's CDR3 is CASSDPNSGTFYNEQFF. CDR3 nucleotide sequence: TGTGCCAGCAGCGATCCAAATAGCGGGACCTTCTACAATGAGCAGTTCTTC. The full variable domain, rest sourced from reference TRBV2 and TRBJ2-1, is EPEVTQTPSHQVTQMGQEVILRCVPISNHLYFYWYRQILGQKVEFLVSFYNNEISEKSEIFDDQFSVERPDGSNFTLKIRSTKLEDSAMYFCASSDPNSGTFYNEQFFGPGTRLTVL.